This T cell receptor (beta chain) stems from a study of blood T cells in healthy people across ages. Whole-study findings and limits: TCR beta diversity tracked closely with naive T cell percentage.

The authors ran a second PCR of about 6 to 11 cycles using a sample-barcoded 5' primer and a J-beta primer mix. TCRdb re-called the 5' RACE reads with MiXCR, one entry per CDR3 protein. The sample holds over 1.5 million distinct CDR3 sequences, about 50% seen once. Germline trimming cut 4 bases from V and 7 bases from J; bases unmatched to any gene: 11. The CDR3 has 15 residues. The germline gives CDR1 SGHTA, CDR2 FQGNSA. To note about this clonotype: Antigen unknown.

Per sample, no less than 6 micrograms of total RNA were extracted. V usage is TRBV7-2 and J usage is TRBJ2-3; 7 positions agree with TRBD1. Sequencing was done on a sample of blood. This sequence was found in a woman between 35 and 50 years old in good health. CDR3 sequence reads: CASSSQGGGLYTQYF. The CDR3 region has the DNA TGTGCCAGCAGCTCCCAAGGGGGCGGGTTATATACGCAGTATTTT.